The table lists the clone carrying this TCR beta chain with a few counts. The target antigen is unknown. The beta constant-region primer was an equimolar mix of two oligonucleotides covering TRBC1 and TRBC2. Ligated cDNA was amplified by four rounds of PCR with nested alpha and beta constant-region primers and SP2. Ligation attached a single-stranded oligonucleotide with a 12-nucleotide UMI and the SP2 primer to the cDNA 3' end. Via MiXCR, TCRdb re-called the UMI-ligation and nested PCR reads, giving one row per CDR3 protein. The sample comprises just over 80,000 distinct CDR3 sequences, around 9% of which are singletons, and about 1.3% rests with the top ten. The CDR3 contains 16 residues. V shed 6 bases and J shed 3 bases, with 19 bases lying between them. The germline V gene encodes CDR1 MNHEY and CDR2 SVGEGT. These data originate in a study of naive and memory T cell subsets. Notes on the study in general: A clonotype means one alpha or beta sequence, not an alpha/beta pair.

The V call is TRBV6-2 or TRBV6-3, the J call TRBJ2-3; a weak D match, TRBD2 (5 bases). The receptor comes from a human donor in good health. Sample: naive CD8+ T cells from blood. CDR3 nucleotide sequence: TGTGCCAGCAGCTCCTTTGCGGGTCCTCGAACAGATACGCAGTATTTT. Residues: CASSSFAGPRTDTQYF.